Below are 32 T cell receptor beta chains sequenced from a single sample in a study of glioma-infiltrating T cells after dendritic cell vaccination (dated by TCRdb to the mid-2010s). The library was made by the immunoSEQ multiplex PCR assay. Imported from immuneACCESS, the table was reduced by TCRdb to in-frame sequences with V and J called. These copies leave out some clones; in studies compared against another copy, an unresolved V gene accounts for under half, and the cause of the remainder is not known. The sample table records about 38,000 clones; approximately 80% of these occur just once. The top ten constitute 7.8% of the sample. The sample consisted of blood, taken before dendritic cell vaccination. The receptor source for this set is a human donor with glioblastoma.

The V and J genes are TRBV5-4 and TRBJ2-7; D might be TRBD1 (6 bases). Germline CDR1 SGHNT, CDR2 YYREEE (reference sequence). With 4 bases removed from V and 1 base from J, the gap between germline ends came to 12 bases. The CDR3 is 14 residues long. CDR3 protein: CASSMTGRSYEQYF. The CDR3 coding sequence is TGTGCCAGCAGCATGACAGGACGGTCCTACGAGCAGTACTTC.

This chain joins TRBV5-4 and TRBJ1-2, with D perhaps matching TRBD1 (6 bases). The V and J ends lost 2 bases and 3 bases respectively, with 17 bases between them. Germline V gives CDR1 SGHNT, CDR2 YYREEE (reference sequence). The CDR3 extends over 16 amino acids. DNA for the CDR3: TGTGCCAGCAGCTTAATGTGGACAGTTGATGACTATGGCTACACCTTC. Its translation is CASSLMWTVDDYGYTF.

This chain joins TRBV5-1 and TRBJ2-7; maybe TRBD1 (6 bases). The V gene lost 2 bases and the J gene lost 1 base, with 13 bases spanning the gap. This CDR3 is 15 amino acids long. Looked up from germline, CDR1 is SGHRS and CDR2 is YFSETQ. In DNA, the CDR3 is TGCGCCAGCAGCTTCGTGACAGGACTTTCCTACGAGCAGTACTTC. It specifies CASSFVTGLSYEQYF.

This chain links TRBV4-3 with TRBJ1-1; the match to TRBD1 covers 8 bases. This CDR3 has 13 residues. Trimming took 1 base from V and 10 from J; bases not matched to a gene: 5. CDR1 LGHNA and CDR2 YSLEER come from the germline V gene. The CDR3 bases are TGCGCCAGCAGCCAAGGACAGGGGCTTCGAGCTTTCTTT. Translation: CASSQGQGLRAFF.

The chain couples TRBV7-2 to TRBJ2-1; 10 positions agree with TRBD2. Germline values: CDR1 SGHTA, CDR2 FQGNSA. CDR3 size: 14 residues. J gave up 8 bases and V 8 bases, and 9 bases lay outside the gene matches. CDR3 protein: CASLIAGGGYEQFF. DNA for the CDR3: TGTGCCAGCCTTATAGCGGGGGGAGGATATGAGCAGTTCTTC.

The table lists this clone with a count of one. The chain combines TRBV28 with TRBJ1-1; a possible D gene is TRBD1 (6 bases). CDR3 size: 14 residues. CDR1 is MDHEN, CDR2 SYDVKM, per germline. V was pared by 7 bases and J by 4 bases, with 16 bases between. Here the CDR3 reads CASTAPGVGTEAFF. DNA for the CDR3: TGTGCCAGCACCGCCCCAGGGGTCGGCACTGAAGCTTTCTTT.

The V gene is TRBV5-1, the J gene TRBJ1-3; 11 nucleotides line up with TRBD1. This CDR3 has 16 amino acids. Trimming at V came to 3 bases and at J to 2 bases, leaving 4 bases not matched to a gene. The V gene's germline CDR1 is SGHRS and CDR2 YFSETQ. The CDR3 DNA reads TGCGCCAGCAGCTGGACAGGGGGCGTAGCTGGAAACACCATATATTTT. It codes for CASSWTGGVAGNTIYF.

The V and J genes are TRBV6-5 and TRBJ1-2; 9 bases align to TRBD1. The germline V gene encodes CDR1 MNHEY and CDR2 SVGAGI. This CDR3 is 16 amino acids long. J lost 7 bases, V lost 2 bases, and 11 bases had no gene match. CDR3 region: CASSYIISDRGSGYTF. CDR3 coding DNA: TGTGCCAGCAGTTACATTATCTCGGACAGGGGATCTGGCTACACCTTC.

The rearrangement joins TRBV27 to TRBJ2-3, with 8 bases identical to TRBD2. The CDR3 has 15 residues. Germline trimming cut 1 base from V and 2 bases from J; bases unmatched to any gene: 2. CDR1 MNHEY and CDR2 SMNVEV come from the germline V gene (reference sequence). This CDR3 is CASSLYGGVTDTQYF. The CDR3 DNA follows: TGTGCCAGCAGTTTATACGGGGGGGTCACAGATACGCAGTATTTT.

The chain couples TRBV5-1 to TRBJ1-1; D uncertain. Looked up from germline, CDR1 is SGHRS and CDR2 is YFSETQ. The CDR3 loop spans 14 amino acids. Trimming removed 0 bases at V and 5 bases at J, with 11 bases between. As DNA, the CDR3 is TGCGCCAGCAGCTTGGGTGTTAGCGGGACTGAAGCTTTCTTT. This gives the protein CASSLGVSGTEAFF.

The chain employs TRBV19 and TRBJ1-5; D unclear. Trimming stripped 5 bases from V and 7 bases from J, with 9 bases between. This CDR3 comprises 12 residues. Germline loops: CDR1 LNHDA, CDR2 SQIVND (reference sequence). CDR3 sequence (DNA): TGTGCCAGTAGTTTAGGCAGGCAGCCCCAGCATTTT. The encoded protein is CASSLGRQPQHF.

This chain uses TRBV11-2 with TRBJ2-7, with D tentatively TRBD1 (6 bases). The V end was cut by 8 bases, the J end by 10 bases, with 24 bases between. The CDR3 spans 14 residues. Germline CDR1 SGHAT, CDR2 FQNNGV. The CDR3 protein is CASGRSDRSFDQYF. CDR3 nucleotides: TGTGCCAGCGGACGTAGTGACAGGTCTTTCGATCAGTACTTC.

The V gene is TRBV27, the J gene TRBJ1-4; D is ambiguous. V shed 5 bases and J shed 3 bases, with 13 bases lying between them. The CDR3 is made up of 15 amino acids. From germline, CDR1 is MNHEY and CDR2 SMNVEV (reference sequence). CDR3: CASSQNGLPNEKLFF. The CDR3 DNA reads as TGTGCCAGCAGTCAGAACGGACTCCCTAATGAAAAACTGTTTTTT.

In DNA, the CDR3 is TGTGCCAGCAGCCCCCTACCCGGCCCAGCAGGCCTATTAAACTATGGCTACACCTTC. Translation: CASSPLPGPAGLLNYGYTF. The rearrangement links TRBV7-2 to TRBJ1-2; no firm D call. The CDR3 contains 19 residues. Germline V gene lookup returns CDR1 SGHTA and CDR2 FQGNSA. Trimming cost V 5 bases and J 2 bases, with 27 bases left between them.

The rearrangement links TRBV14 to TRBJ2-7; 9 nucleotides align to TRBD2. CDR3 length: 14 residues. Unmatched junction bases numbered 7, after V lost 6 bases and J lost 4 bases. CDR1 and CDR2 (germline): SGHDN, FVKESK. CDR3 protein: CASSQGLAFYEQYF. CDR3 sequence (DNA): TGTGCCAGCAGTCAGGGACTAGCTTTTTACGAGCAGTACTTC.

The V and J genes are TRBV2 and TRBJ2-1; D gene unclear. V was shortened by 2 bases and J by 5 bases, with 7 bases between the two germline ends. This CDR3 is built from 13 residues. Germline-derived CDR1 and CDR2 are SNHLY and FYNNEI. The CDR3 coding sequence is TGTGCCAGCAGTGAACTGCGGAACAATGAGCAGTTCTTC. Residues: CASSELRNNEQFF.

The genes are TRBV4-3 and TRBJ2-2, with D possibly matching TRBD2 (6 bases). The V gene's germline CDR1 is LGHNA and CDR2 YSLEER. The CDR3 runs to 16 residues. V lost 1 base to trimming and J lost 4 bases, with 13 bases between them. CDR3 residues: CASSQVAGRGTGELFF. The CDR3 DNA reads as TGCGCCAGCAGCCAAGTGGCGGGGCGCGGCACCGGGGAGCTGTTTTTT.

The chain carries TRBV7-9 and TRBJ2-5; 10 bases align to TRBD1. Germline assignment: CDR1 SEHNR and CDR2 FQNEAQ (reference sequence). The length of the CDR3 is 15 residues. Germline trimming cut 5 bases from V and 2 bases from J; bases unmatched to any gene: 5. The CDR3 bases are TGTGCCAGCAGCCCCGACAGGGGGCGGCAAGAGACCCAGTACTTC. It yields the protein CASSPDRGRQETQYF.

The J gene is TRBJ2-3, the V gene TRBV5-1; 10 bases line up with TRBD2. This CDR3 comprises 17 residues. Per germline, CDR1 SGHRS and CDR2 YFSETQ. The junction had 8 bases not matched to a gene; V was cut back by 2 bases and J by 2 bases. The CDR3 coding sequence is TGCGCCAGCAGCTTCCGAGCGGGGGGGCCAGACACAGATACGCAGTATTTT. This encodes CASSFRAGGPDTDTQYF.

V usage is TRBV27 and J usage is TRBJ1-5, with D uncertain. Trimming left V 0 bases short and J 0 bases short, with 18 bases between. The germline CDR1 and CDR2 sequences are MNHEY and SMNVEV (reference sequence). There are 19 residues in the CDR3. In DNA form, the CDR3 reads TGTGCCAGCAGTTTATCGATGGCTGGGAGAGGCTTTAGCAATCAGCCCCAGCATTTT. Protein sequence: CASSLSMAGRGFSNQPQHF.

The V and J genes are TRBV4-2 and TRBJ2-7; TRBD2 matches 7 bases. Germline loops: CDR1 LGHNA, CDR2 YNFKEQ. Germline trimming cut 0 bases from V and 3 bases from J; bases unmatched to any gene: 11. The CDR3 consists of 17 residues. This CDR3 is CASSQEIFWGGNYEQYF. The DNA of the CDR3 is TGTGCCAGCAGCCAAGAAATATTCTGGGGGGGGAACTACGAGCAGTACTTC.

This clone was seen a handful of times. V and J are TRBV5-1 and TRBJ1-1; 7 nucleotides agree with TRBD1. In germline, CDR1 is SGHRS, CDR2 YFSETQ. The CDR3 sequence is 14 residues long. The trim removed 5 bases at V and 1 base at J, leaving 5 bases unmatched. This CDR3 reads CASRLTGANTEAFF. The CDR3 DNA sequence: TGCGCCAGCAGATTAACAGGGGCGAACACTGAAGCTTTCTTT.

About this clone: Other DNA sequences in this specimen translate into the identical CDR3. This chain joins TRBV6-5 and TRBJ1-6; D uncertain. The CDR3 consists of 15 residues. Trimming removed 0 bases from V and 8 bases from J, with 11 bases in between. CDR1 MNHEY and CDR2 SVGAGI come from the germline V gene. The CDR3 loop is CASSYSGGVHSPLHF. The CDR3 DNA sequence: TGTGCCAGCAGTTACTCGGGCGGGGTTCATTCACCCCTCCACTTT.

This chain links TRBV6-5 with TRBJ1-5, with 7 bases lining up with TRBD1. The V segment lost 6 bases and the J segment 0 bases; nucleotides outside the gene matches: 5. This CDR3 is 15 amino acids long. Per germline, CDR1 MNHEY and CDR2 SVGAGI. The CDR3 spells CASRPDRASNQPQHF. DNA of the CDR3: TGTGCCAGCAGACCCGACAGGGCTAGCAATCAGCCCCAGCATTTT.

This chain joins TRBV27 and TRBJ2-2; TRBD1 matches at 8 bases. The CDR3 runs to 16 residues. Germline CDR1 reads MNHEY; CDR2 reads SMNVEV (reference sequence). J gave up 2 bases and V 3 bases, and 5 bases lay outside the gene matches. The CDR3 sequence: CASSLRQGINTGELFF. CDR3 bases: TGTGCCAGCAGTTTGAGACAGGGGATAAACACCGGGGAGCTGTTTTTT.

The chain uses TRBV19 and TRBJ1-2, with 9 bases identical to TRBD1. V lost 9 bases, J lost 4 bases, and 12 bases stayed unmatched. The CDR3 is 15 amino acids. Germline loops: CDR1 LNHDA, CDR2 SQIVND (reference sequence). The DNA of the CDR3 is TGTGCCAGCAAGGGACAGGGTCTTACCCCCTATGGCTACACCTTC. It encodes CASKGQGLTPYGYTF.

The chain has TRBV10-1 and TRBJ1-2; D is unclear. CDR1 is WNHNN and CDR2 is SYGVQD in the germline V gene (reference sequence). This CDR3 spans 16 amino acids. V was clipped by 2 bases and J by 4 bases, with 17 bases between them. CDR3 nucleotides: TGCGCCAGCAGTGAGGACAACTGTCACCATCTCTATGGCTACACCTTC. Translating it yields CASSEDNCHHLYGYTF.

Points on this clone: Additional DNA sequences in this sample encode the identical CDR3. The chain recombines TRBV9 with TRBJ2-7; D might be TRBD1 (6 bases). Germline V lookup: CDR1 SGDLS, CDR2 YYNGEE. This CDR3 is built from 14 residues. Between the trimmed V and J ends, which lost 2 bases and 2 bases, there was a span of 11 bases. In DNA, the CDR3 is TGTGCCAGCAGCGTTACGGACAGCCCCTACGAGCAGTACTTC. Residues: CASSVTDSPYEQYF.

This clone was counted between two and nine times. The chain employs TRBV7-3 and TRBJ2-5; 7 bases map to TRBD2. CDR3 length: 15 amino acids. Germline lookup yields CDR1 SGHTA and CDR2 FQGTGA. V shed 5 bases, J shed 5 bases, and the junction held 11 bases outside the gene matches. The CDR3 DNA sequence: TGTGCCAGCAGCCTGGGTGGAGCGGGGCTGGAGACCCAGTACTTC. Translated, it gives CASSLGGAGLETQYF.

The V and J genes are TRBV20-1 and TRBJ1-2; 8 bases fit TRBD1. Germline V lookup: CDR1 DFQATT, CDR2 SNEGSKA (reference sequence). The CDR3 runs to 11 residues. J lost 8 bases, V lost 8 bases, and 7 bases had no gene match. CDR3 loop: CSHRTGKGYTF. The DNA for the CDR3 is TGCAGTCATCGGACAGGGAAAGGCTACACCTTC.

This chain connects TRBV11-2 to TRBJ2-1; 11 bases are a match to TRBD2. The junction had 5 bases not matched to a gene; V was cut back by 0 bases and J by 7 bases. This CDR3 contains 16 residues. Germline V gene lookup returns CDR1 SGHAT and CDR2 FQNNGV. The CDR3, as DNA: TGTGCCAGCAGCTTAGATAGCGGGGGGGCCATAAATGAGCAGTTCTTC. This gives the protein CASSLDSGGAINEQFF.

The chain couples TRBV5-1 to TRBJ2-7; 11 bases fit TRBD2. Germline lookup yields CDR1 SGHRS and CDR2 YFSETQ. The V gene end was trimmed by 4 bases and the J gene end by 3 bases; junction bases not matched to a gene: 3. The CDR3 length is 14 residues. The CDR3 nucleotides read TGCGCCAGCAGCCACACTAGCGGGGGCTACGAGCAGTACTTC. Protein: CASSHTSGGYEQYF.